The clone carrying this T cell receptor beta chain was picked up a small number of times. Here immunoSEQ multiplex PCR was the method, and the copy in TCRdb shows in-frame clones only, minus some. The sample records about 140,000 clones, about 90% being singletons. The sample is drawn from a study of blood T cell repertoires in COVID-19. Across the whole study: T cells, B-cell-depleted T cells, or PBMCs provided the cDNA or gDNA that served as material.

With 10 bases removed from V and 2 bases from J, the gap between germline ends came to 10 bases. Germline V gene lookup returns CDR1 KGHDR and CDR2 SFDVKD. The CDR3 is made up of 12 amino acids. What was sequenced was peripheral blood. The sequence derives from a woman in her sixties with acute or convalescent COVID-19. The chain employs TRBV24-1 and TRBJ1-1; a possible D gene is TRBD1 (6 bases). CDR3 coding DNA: TGTGCCACAGCACAGGGAAACACTGAAGCTTTCTTT. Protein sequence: CATAQGNTEAFF.